A single sample gave rise to the 15 T cell receptor beta chains below, sequenced in a study of cytomegalovirus exposure and HLA in healthy donors. PCR primers comprised 60 Vbeta and 13 Jbeta primers. The repertoire was sequenced with immunoSEQ multiplex PCR; TCRdb's copy has only in-frame clones and lacks some. This sample contains 35,000 to 50,000 clones. The sample consisted of PBMCs. Receptors originate from a male donor in good health and CMV-seronegative.

The genes are TRBV4-2 and TRBJ2-7, with 9 bases lining up with TRBD2. This CDR3 contains 16 residues. Trimming cost V 2 bases and J 4 bases; bases outside gene matches: 9. Germline V gives CDR1 LGHNA, CDR2 YNFKEQ. In DNA, the CDR3 is TGTGCCAGCAGCCAATTATCAGATAGCGGGAGTTACGAGCAGTACTTC. Translated, it gives CASSQLSDSGSYEQYF.

The chain joins TRBV5-6 to TRBJ2-1; 8 bases line up with TRBD2. Trimming cost V 2 bases and J 8 bases; bases outside gene matches: 6. Germline V CDR1 and CDR2: SGHDT, YYEEEE. This CDR3 has 14 amino acids. CDR3 sequence reads: CASSFGTRHDEQFF. The CDR3 DNA is TGTGCCAGCAGCTTCGGGACTAGGCACGATGAGCAGTTCTTC.

The chain recombines TRBV30 with TRBJ1-1, with 7 bases identical to TRBD1. V lost 1 base and J lost 5; bases outside the gene matches: 13. This CDR3 spans 16 amino acids. The germline gives CDR1 GTSNPN, CDR2 SVGIG (reference sequence). This CDR3 is CAWSAKTYRGETEAFF. Here the CDR3 DNA reads TGTGCCTGGAGTGCCAAAACCTACAGGGGTGAGACTGAAGCTTTCTTT.

The chain joins TRBV7-3 to TRBJ2-1; D not certain. Trimming shortened V by 5 bases and J by 6 bases, and 23 bases separated the two germline ends. The CDR3 is made up of 17 amino acids. From germline, CDR1 is SGHTA and CDR2 FQGTGA. This chain's CDR3 is CASSPTTRVPGSNEQFF. CDR3 bases: TGTGCCAGCAGCCCAACCACCCGGGTCCCCGGATCCAATGAGCAGTTCTTC.

This CDR3 is CAWRKRETDTQYF. CDR3 sequence (DNA): TGTGCCTGGAGGAAGCGGGAGACAGATACGCAGTATTTT. The gene calls are TRBV30 and TRBJ2-3; 8 bases agree with TRBD2. V lost 3 bases, J lost 3 bases, and 2 bases stayed unmatched. The CDR3 consists of 13 residues. Germline values: CDR1 GTSNPN, CDR2 SVGIG (reference sequence).

This chain connects TRBV11-1 to TRBJ2-5; TRBD2 aligns across 13 bases. In germline, CDR1 is SGHAT, CDR2 FQDESV (reference sequence). This CDR3 has 17 amino acids. Trimming took 1 base from V and 5 from J; bases not matched to a gene: 7. In DNA, the CDR3 is TGTGCCAGCAGCTTAGTAGGACTAGCGGGAGTGGGTGAGACCCAGTACTTC. Protein: CASSLVGLAGVGETQYF.

The chain links TRBV5-4 to TRBJ2-1; 9 bases match TRBD2. Germline V lookup: CDR1 SGHNT, CDR2 YYREEE (reference sequence). The CDR3 covers 18 residues. J gave up 1 base and V 3 bases, and 11 bases lay outside the gene matches. In DNA, the CDR3 is TGTGCCAGCAGCTCCGGTTTTAGCGGGAGTGGGTCCTACAATGAGCAGTTCTTC. Amino acids: CASSSGFSGSGSYNEQFF.

The chain joins TRBV2 to TRBJ2-7; 9 bases map to TRBD2. With 3 bases clipped from V and 7 bases from J, the junction kept 13 bases outside the gene matches. This CDR3 region has 16 residues. Germline V gene sequence: CDR1 SNHLY, CDR2 FYNNEI. CDR3 nucleotide sequence: TGTGCCAGCAGTGATTATTGGGCGGGAGGGCGGTTTGAGCAGTACTTC. Residues: CASSDYWAGGRFEQYF.

The chain links TRBV13 to TRBJ2-5; TRBD1 aligns across 11 bases. The CDR3 loop spans 16 amino acids. V lost 4 bases, J lost 4 bases, and 8 bases stayed unmatched. Germline-derived CDR1 and CDR2 are PRHDT and FYEKMQ (reference sequence). The DNA for the CDR3 is TGTGCCAGCAGCTGGGCCGGGACAGGGGGAGGAGAGACCCAGTACTTC. Its protein is CASSWAGTGGGETQYF.

The chain is built from TRBV9 and TRBJ2-5; TRBD2 matches 14 bases. In germline, CDR1 is SGDLS, CDR2 YYNGEE. J was trimmed by 5 bases and V by 4 bases; bases with no gene match: 10. The CDR3 loop spans 17 amino acids. The DNA for the CDR3 is TGTGCCAGCAGCCCGGGACTAGCGGGAGTTAGCTGGGAGACCCAGTACTTC. Protein: CASSPGLAGVSWETQYF.

The chain couples TRBV27 to TRBJ2-6; tentative D call: TRBD2 (6 bases). The germline V and J ends were trimmed by 6 bases and 4 bases, with 13 bases remaining between them. This CDR3 comprises 15 residues. Germline values: CDR1 MNHEY, CDR2 SMNVEV (reference sequence). The CDR3 coding sequence is TGTGCCAGCAGGACCGGGGGTACCGGGGCCAACGTCCTGACTTTC. This codes for CASRTGGTGANVLTF.

This sequence joins TRBV15 and TRBJ1-4; D is perhaps TRBD1 (6 bases). Trimming pared 0 bases from V and 6 bases from J, leaving 8 bases between. This CDR3 comprises 14 residues. Germline loops: CDR1 LNHNV, CDR2 YYDKDF (reference sequence). CDR3 in amino acids: CATSRDRGDEKLFF. As DNA, the CDR3 is TGTGCCACCAGCAGAGACAGGGGTGATGAAAAACTGTTTTTT.

The CDR3 DNA is TGTGCCAGCAGCTTTGAATCGGGACTAGCGGACAATGAGCAGTTCTTC. The encoded protein is CASSFESGLADNEQFF. The chain carries TRBV7-2 and TRBJ2-1; 11 positions match TRBD2. The V segment lost 3 bases and the J segment 5 bases; nucleotides outside the gene matches: 6. This CDR3 has 16 residues. CDR1 and CDR2 (germline): SGHTA, FQGNSA.

The gene calls are TRBV6-5 and TRBJ1-2; 8 bases agree with TRBD1. J was trimmed by 7 bases and V by 3 bases; bases with no gene match: 4. The CDR3 runs 13 residues. Germline V gene data show CDR1 as MNHEY and CDR2 as SVGAGI. CDR3 protein: CASSYQQGGGYTF. The CDR3 nucleotides read TGTGCCAGCAGTTATCAACAGGGGGGTGGCTACACCTTC.

The CDR3 loop is CASRGGHTNTEAFF. The CDR3 bases are TGTGCCAGCCGGGGGGGGCACACGAACACTGAAGCTTTCTTT. This rearrangement joins TRBV7-2 to TRBJ1-1; tentatively, D is TRBD1 (6 bases). Germline CDR1 and CDR2: SGHTA and FQGNSA. Trimming cost V 8 bases and J 1 base, with 14 bases left between them. The CDR3 length is 14 residues.